This T cell receptor (beta chain) appears in the sequencing data of a study of OX40 agonist ivuxolimab in advanced cancers. At the level of the study: Three patients, one with hepatocellular carcinoma and two with cutaneous melanoma, achieved partial responses.

Per the germline V gene, CDR1 is SEHNR and CDR2 is FQNEAQ (reference sequence). V dropped 11 bases and J dropped 7; count of bases not matched to a gene: 9. The CDR3 covers 12 residues. Sequencing was performed with immunoSEQ multiplex PCR; in TCRdb, only in-frame clones are kept and a portion is missing. The sample comprises some 70,000 clones, almost 85% of which are singletons, and about 2.1% rests with the top ten. The input for sequencing was CD4+ or CD8+ T cells sorted from blood, taken in a trial of the OX40 agonist ivuxolimab. The clonotype was recovered from an adult with an advanced solid tumor such as melanoma, head and neck, liver or kidney cancer. This sequence joins TRBV7-9 and TRBJ2-7, with 9 bases identical to TRBD2. CDR3 sequence reads: CASAGGTWEQYF. The CDR3 DNA is TGTGCCTCTGCGGGGGGGACTTGGGAGCAGTACTTC.